This TCR beta chain appears in the sequencing data of a study of shared clonotypes between healthy human individuals. The assay was carried out at the deep level. Profiled with immunoSEQ multiplex PCR; TCRdb holds only in-frame clones, not every one. The table includes some 680,000 clones, less than 80% detected once. Naive CD4+ cells were CD45RA-selected; the remaining cells were memory. Study-wide results and caveats: When compared with the clonotypes that were shared by all four sorted-subset donors, the non-shared clonotypes turned out to have lower generation probabilities.

A note on this clone: Its antigen is as yet unknown.

The clonotype was recovered from a woman aged 30 to 39 in good health. The specimen sequenced was memory CD4+ T cells sorted from blood. The subset: CD45RA-negative fraction.

The CDR3 spells CASHRDGTYEQYF. CDR3 bases: TGTGCCAGCCACAGGGACGGGACCTACGAGCAGTACTTC. The chain uses TRBV2 and TRBJ2-7; the D gene is possibly TRBD1 (6 bases). This CDR3 is built from 13 residues. Deletions cut 8 bases from V and 2 bases from J, with 13 bases between. CDR1 and CDR2 (germline): SNHLY, FYNNEI.